This T cell receptor beta chain was documented in a study of blood T cell repertoires in COVID-19. The protocol was immunoSEQ multiplex PCR, while the TCRdb copy is restricted to in-frame clones and leaves out a portion. Of around 100,000 clones in the sample, about 77% were seen once. Sequenced: peripheral blood. The TCR originated in a man between 65 and 80 years old with active or convalescent COVID-19.

CDR3 coding DNA: TGTGCCAGCACTTTGGCTGGCTCTGGAAACACCATATATTTT. As protein: CASTLAGSGNTIYF. The chain is built from TRBV25-1 and TRBJ1-3, with D uncertain. CDR3 size: 14 residues. V was cut by 7 bases and J by 0 bases, with 10 bases left in between. Per germline, CDR1 MGHDK and CDR2 SYGVNS.